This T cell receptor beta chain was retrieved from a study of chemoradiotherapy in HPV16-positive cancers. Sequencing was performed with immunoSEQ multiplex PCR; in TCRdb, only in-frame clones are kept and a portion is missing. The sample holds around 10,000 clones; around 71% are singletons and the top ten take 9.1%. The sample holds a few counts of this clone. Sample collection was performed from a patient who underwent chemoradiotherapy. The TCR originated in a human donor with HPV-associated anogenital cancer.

This chain's CDR3 is CASRMGRNTEAFF. Written as DNA, the CDR3 is TGTGCCAGCAGGATGGGGAGGAACACTGAAGCTTTCTTT. The chain couples TRBV2 to TRBJ1-1; D gene unclear. This CDR3 spans 13 amino acids. Germline CDR1 is SNHLY and CDR2 is FYNNEI. Trimming took off 6 bases at V and 1 base at J, with 9 bases between the two ends.